Included here is one T cell receptor beta chain sequence, with context. What it binds is not known. Trimming stripped 0 bases from V and 5 bases from J, with 10 bases between. Germline V gene sequence: CDR1 ENHRY, CDR2 SYGVKD. The length of the CDR3 is 15 residues. The study reverse transcribed the entire isolated RNA, so it sequenced expressed TCRB transcripts. Only in-frame clones appear in the TCRdb table, and some are missing; sequencing was by immunoSEQ multiplex PCR. The sample shows 150,000 or so clones, around 8.3% of them seen only once. These data belong to a study of beta chain features in type 1 diabetes. Study-wide results and caveats: In every one of the four CD4+ subsets, TCRB CDR3s were moderately but significantly shorter in Type 1 diabetes patients. The cDNA sequencing approach could over-represent high-TCR-expressing cells.

Sequencing used central memory CD4+ T cells from blood. This receptor was obtained from a woman younger than 35 with type 1 diabetes. This rearrangement joins TRBV10-3 to TRBJ1-4; tentative D call: TRBD1 (6 bases). The CDR3, as DNA: TGTGCCATCAGTGAGTCGGGACAAAAAAATGAAAAACTGTTTTTT. It codes for CAISESGQKNEKLFF.